This record concerns one T cell receptor (beta chain) sequence. The antigen remains undetermined. This sample was taken from a study of T cell repertoires in cytomegalovirus infection. Background on the study: Carrying CMV and the relevant HLA type showed in public TCR beta signatures. Study findings and constraints: HLA-C-restricted TCR beta clonotypes specific for CMV led the ex vivo response.

The germline V gene encodes CDR1 MNHNY and CDR2 SVGAGI (reference sequence). CDR3 length equals 15 residues. V dropped 5 bases and J dropped 5 bases, with 15 bases sitting between them. TCRdb reprocessed the reads with MiXCR, giving one entry per CDR3 protein. Among a few hundred thousand distinct CDR3 sequences listed, about 39% were seen once. The V and J genes are TRBV6-6 and TRBJ2-2, with D perhaps assigned TRBD1 or TRBD2 (5 bases each). Sequenced material: cultured PBMCs, taken from culture after CMV antigen stimulation. This clonotype originated in a human donor in good health (CMV status not recorded). Some clones in this sample may be carry-over from other donors' samples. The CDR3 spells CASSSAIGGTGELFF. As DNA, the CDR3 is TGTGCCAGCAGTAGCGCGATTGGGGGAACCGGGGAGCTGTTTTTT.